Each of the 24 T cell receptor beta chains below was sequenced from the same sample in a study of blood T cell repertoires in COVID-19. Clones were sequenced by immunoSEQ multiplex PCR, and TCRdb holds only the in-frame ones, with some missing. In the table there are about 35,000 clones, more than 75% of which are singletons. The sequencing sample was made of peripheral blood. The receptors were gathered from an elderly man with active COVID-19.

The gene calls are TRBV3-1 (or the pseudogene TRBV3-2) and TRBJ2-7; 12 nucleotides line up with TRBD2. V was pared by 2 bases and J by 3 bases, with 2 bases of the junction left unmatched. CDR3 length: 15 amino acids. From germline, CDR1 is LGHDT and CDR2 YNNKEL (reference sequence). The chain's CDR3 is CASSQRLAGVYEQYF. In nucleotides, the CDR3 is TGTGCCAGCAGCCAACGACTAGCGGGGGTCTACGAGCAGTACTTC.

This rearrangement joins TRBV28 to TRBJ2-2; the D is unclear. Trimming cost V 6 bases and J 3 bases, with 11 bases left between them. The CDR3 has 14 residues. Germline loops: CDR1 MDHEN, CDR2 SYDVKM. CDR3 sequence reads: CASRTLGYTGELFF. The CDR3 bases are TGTGCCAGCAGGACTCTCGGGTACACCGGGGAGCTGTTTTTT.

The chain uses TRBV19 and TRBJ2-2, with TRBD1 matching 8 bases. V lost 5 bases, J lost 6 bases, and 8 bases stayed unmatched. Germline values: CDR1 LNHDA, CDR2 SQIVND (reference sequence). This CDR3 region has 15 residues. The CDR3 DNA sequence: TGTGCCAGTAGTCCCGGACAGGGAATGGCCGGGGAGCTGTTTTTT. It yields the protein CASSPGQGMAGELFF.

The J gene is TRBJ2-1, the V gene TRBV27, with 13 bases identical to TRBD2. Germline V gene data show CDR1 as MNHEY and CDR2 as SMNVEV (reference sequence). After removal of 2 bases from V and 8 bases from J, the junction contained 21 bases not matched to a gene. The CDR3 is 21 amino acids. The CDR3 DNA is TGTGCCAGCAGTTTAGGGGTAATGAGGACTAGCGGGAGTGGTAGTCCCTATGAGCAGTTCTTC. Its translation is CASSLGVMRTSGSGSPYEQFF.

Written as DNA, the CDR3 is TGTGCCAGTAAGTGGACAGCGAACACCGGGGAGCTGTTTTTT. This gives the protein CASKWTANTGELFF. V gene TRBV19 combines with J gene TRBJ2-2; TRBD1 is a possible D gene (6 bases). The V gene's germline CDR1 is LNHDA and CDR2 SQIVND (reference sequence). The V end was cut by 7 bases, the J end by 0 bases, with 9 bases between. CDR3 length: 14 residues.

This rearrangement joins TRBV13 to TRBJ2-1; 8 nucleotides line up with TRBD2. The CDR3 contains 17 residues. Trimming took 6 bases from V and 3 from J; bases not matched to a gene: 13. Germline-derived CDR1 and CDR2 are PRHDT and FYEKMQ (reference sequence). CDR3 sequence: CASSSRGAGVVYNEQFF. CDR3 sequence (DNA): TGTGCCAGCAGTTCTAGGGGAGCGGGAGTGGTCTACAATGAGCAGTTCTTC. The full variable domain, its missing parts supplied by reference TRBV13 and TRBJ2-1, is AAGVIQSPRHLIKEKRETATLKCYPIPRHDTVYWYQQGPGQDPQFLISFYEKMQSDKGSIPDRFSAQQFSDYHSELNMSSLELGDSALYFCASSSRGAGVVYNEQFFGPGTRLTVL.

V usage is TRBV28 and J usage is TRBJ2-5; maybe TRBD2 (5 bases). This CDR3 is 14 amino acids long. The V gene lost 8 bases and the J gene lost 4 bases, with 17 bases spanning the gap. CDR1 is MDHEN and CDR2 is SYDVKM in the germline V gene. CDR3 in amino acids: CASRPTGRLETQYF. The CDR3 coding sequence is TGTGCCAGCCGCCCCACGGGGAGATTAGAGACCCAGTACTTC. Looking up the rest from reference TRBV28 and TRBJ2-5 gives the full variable domain: DVKVTQSSRYLVKRTGEKVFLECVQDMDHENMFWYRQDPGLGLRLIYFSYDVKMKEKGDIPEGYSVSREKKERFSLILESASTNQTSMYLCASRPTGRLETQYFGPGTRLLVL.

The CDR3 protein is CASSSTGTGDEQYF. CDR3 bases: TGTGCCAGCAGTTCTACCGGGACAGGGGACGAGCAGTACTTC. The rearrangement uses TRBV6-6 and TRBJ2-7; 10 positions agree with TRBD1. V shed 4 bases and J 5 bases; nucleotides not matched to a gene: 5. Germline assignment: CDR1 MNHNY and CDR2 SVGAGI (reference sequence). The CDR3 has 14 residues.

The J gene is TRBJ2-5, the V gene TRBV5-6, with 9 nucleotides matching TRBD2. Germline V lookup: CDR1 SGHDT, CDR2 YYEEEE. Losses at the gene ends were 5 bases for V and 5 bases for J; bases not matched to a gene: 4. CDR3 length: 13 residues. CDR3 residues: CASRSSGRETQYF. The CDR3 nucleotides are TGTGCCAGCAGGTCGAGCGGGAGGGAGACCCAGTACTTC.

This rearrangement joins TRBV28 to TRBJ1-6; 7 bases line up with TRBD1. CDR3 length: 15 amino acids. The trim removed 2 bases at V and 8 bases at J, leaving 6 bases unmatched. CDR1 is MDHEN, CDR2 SYDVKM, per germline. The CDR3 sequence: CASSLEGTAYSPLHF. CDR3 DNA: TGTGCCAGCAGTTTAGAGGGGACAGCCTATTCACCCCTCCACTTT.

The chain uses TRBV11-2 and TRBJ2-1; possibly TRBD2 for D (5 bases). Trimming stripped 2 bases from V and 8 bases from J, with 10 bases between. Germline assignment: CDR1 SGHAT and CDR2 FQNNGV. The CDR3 is made up of 13 amino acids. CDR3 residues: CASSLRLLDEQFF. CDR3 coding DNA: TGTGCCAGCAGCTTACGACTACTTGATGAGCAGTTCTTC.

J is TRBJ1-2 and V is TRBV7-2; D may be TRBD1 (5 bases). CDR3 length: 15 residues. The germline CDR1 and CDR2 sequences are SGHTA and FQGNSA. Between the trimmed V and J ends, which lost 1 base and 6 bases, there was a span of 15 bases. The CDR3 DNA reads as TGTGCCAGCAGCTTAGGAGCTTGGGGGGAAGATGGCTACACCTTC. This codes for CASSLGAWGEDGYTF.

The V and J genes are TRBV5-6 and TRBJ2-5; TRBD1 matches at 9 bases. V lost 4 bases to trimming and J lost 3 bases; unmatched junction nucleotides: 7. The CDR3 length is 15 residues. The germline V gene encodes CDR1 SGHDT and CDR2 YYEEEE. The DNA for the CDR3 is TGTGCCAGCAGCGTGGACAGACAGGGGGAAGAGACCCAGTACTTC. It is translated as CASSVDRQGEETQYF.

V is TRBV27 and J is TRBJ2-1; D is undetermined. Germline CDR1 reads MNHEY; CDR2 reads SMNVEV (reference sequence). The CDR3 extends over 13 amino acids. Trimming took off 3 bases at V and 9 bases at J, with 12 bases between the two ends. CDR3 bases: TGTGCCAGCAGTTTTCCCGGGTACGGTGAGCAGTTCTTC. Translating gives CASSFPGYGEQFF.

This clone was picked up a small number of times. The chain couples TRBV7-9 to TRBJ1-3; TRBD1 aligns across 10 bases. Germline values: CDR1 SEHNR, CDR2 FQNEAQ (reference sequence). With V trimmed by 7 bases and J by 6 bases, 3 bases remained unmatched. This CDR3 spans 13 amino acids. For the CDR3, the DNA is TGTGCCAGCAACGGACAGGGGGAAAACACCATATATTTT. Encoded protein: CASNGQGENTIYF.

V and J are TRBV19 and TRBJ1-1; D is unclear. Germline values: CDR1 LNHDA, CDR2 SQIVND (reference sequence). The CDR3 is 14 residues long. With 4 bases removed from V and 3 bases from J, the gap between germline ends came to 12 bases. The CDR3 DNA follows: TGTGCCAGTAGTACCCTGGCGGGCTACACTGAAGCTTTCTTT. This codes for CASSTLAGYTEAFF.

The gene calls are TRBV20-1 and TRBJ2-7; D may be TRBD2 (6 bases). CDR1 is DFQATT and CDR2 is SNEGSKA in the germline V gene (reference sequence). The CDR3 extends over 16 amino acids. The germline V and J ends were trimmed by 3 bases and 3 bases, with 21 bases remaining between them. CDR3 DNA: TGCAGTGCTAGTGGGGTTCTTGGGACTTCCCTCTACGAGCAGTACTTC. This translates into CSASGVLGTSLYEQYF.

This chain links TRBV19 with TRBJ2-3, with D maybe TRBD1 (5 bases). V dropped 7 bases and J dropped 0 bases, with 8 bases sitting between them. Germline V gives CDR1 LNHDA, CDR2 SQIVND (reference sequence). This CDR3 comprises 13 residues. CDR3 loop: CASKPGSTDTQYF. The CDR3 coding sequence is TGTGCCAGTAAGCCAGGGAGCACAGATACGCAGTATTTT.

This sequence joins TRBV28 and TRBJ2-6; D is ambiguous. The V end was cut by 2 bases, the J end by 0 bases, with 5 bases between. The germline CDR1 and CDR2 sequences are MDHEN and SYDVKM. The CDR3 sequence is 15 residues long. The CDR3 protein is CASSLPGSGANVLTF. The CDR3 bases are TGTGCCAGCAGTTTACCCGGCTCTGGGGCCAACGTCCTGACTTTC.

V usage is TRBV9 and J usage is TRBJ2-3; the D gene is possibly TRBD2 (5 bases). The CDR3 extends over 15 amino acids. V lost 0 bases, J lost 5 bases, and 13 bases lay in between. Per germline, CDR1 SGDLS and CDR2 YYNGEE. The CDR3 here is CASSVGSKRGDTQYF. The CDR3 DNA sequence: TGTGCCAGCAGCGTAGGATCCAAACGGGGAGATACGCAGTATTTT.

V and J are TRBV3-1 (or the pseudogene TRBV3-2) and TRBJ2-3; TRBD2 aligns across 7 bases. The CDR3 has 16 residues. Trimming took 0 bases from V and 5 from J; bases not matched to a gene: 8. Germline loops: CDR1 LGHDT, CDR2 YNNKEL (reference sequence). The chain's CDR3 is CASSQDTTSLGDTQYF. The DNA for the CDR3 is TGTGCCAGCAGCCAAGATACGACTAGCCTTGGAGATACGCAGTATTTT.

This chain connects TRBV10-2 to TRBJ2-7; D remains unclear. Looked up from germline, CDR1 is WSHSY and CDR2 is SAAADI. The CDR3 sequence is 13 residues long. V lost 2 bases and J 0 bases, leaving 5 bases between the germline ends. CDR3 protein: CASSEVSSYEQYF. CDR3 in DNA: TGCGCCAGCAGTGAGGTCAGCTCCTACGAGCAGTACTTC.

This chain uses TRBV5-4 with TRBJ2-1; D is perhaps TRBD1 (6 bases). The ends were cut back, 3 bases at V and 3 bases at J, with 10 bases in the middle. The CDR3 consists of 14 residues. Germline V gene lookup returns CDR1 SGHNT and CDR2 YYREEE (reference sequence). The CDR3 sequence: CASSWRTDYNEQFF. CDR3 DNA: TGTGCCAGCAGCTGGAGGACAGACTACAATGAGCAGTTCTTC. The whole variable domain, remainder taken from reference TRBV5-4 and TRBJ2-1, is ETGVTQSPTHLIKTRGQQVTLRCSSQSGHNTVSWYQQALGQGPQFIFQYYREEENGRGNFPPRFSGLQFPNYSSELNVNALELDDSALYLCASSWRTDYNEQFFGPGTRLTVL.

There are a few counts of this clone. The chain carries TRBV28 and TRBJ1-1; 7 bases match TRBD1. Germline CDR1 and CDR2: MDHEN and SYDVKM. V lost 6 bases, J lost 0 bases, and 4 bases stayed unmatched. The CDR3 spans 14 residues. This CDR3 reads CASSGQVMNTEAFF. Written as DNA, the CDR3 is TGTGCCAGCAGCGGACAGGTAATGAACACTGAAGCTTTCTTT. Complete variable domain (other parts from reference TRBV28 and TRBJ1-1): DVKVTQSSRYLVKRTGEKVFLECVQDMDHENMFWYRQDPGLGLRLIYFSYDVKMKEKGDIPEGYSVSREKKERFSLILESASTNQTSMYLCASSGQVMNTEAFFGQGTRLTVV.